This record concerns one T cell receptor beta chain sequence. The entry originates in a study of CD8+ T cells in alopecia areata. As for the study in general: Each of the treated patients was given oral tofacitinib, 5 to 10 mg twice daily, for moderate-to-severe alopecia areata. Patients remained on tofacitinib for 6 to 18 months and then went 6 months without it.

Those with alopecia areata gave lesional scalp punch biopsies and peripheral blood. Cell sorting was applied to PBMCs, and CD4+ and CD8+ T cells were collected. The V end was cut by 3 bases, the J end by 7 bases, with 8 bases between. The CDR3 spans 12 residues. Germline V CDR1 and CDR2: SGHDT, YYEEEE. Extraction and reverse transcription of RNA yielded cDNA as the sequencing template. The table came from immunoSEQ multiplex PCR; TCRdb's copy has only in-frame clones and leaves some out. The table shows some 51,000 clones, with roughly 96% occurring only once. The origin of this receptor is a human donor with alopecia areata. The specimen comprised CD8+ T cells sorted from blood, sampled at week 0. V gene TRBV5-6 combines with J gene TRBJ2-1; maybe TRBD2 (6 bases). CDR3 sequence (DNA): TGTGCCAGCAGCTCCGGGGGAAATGAGCAGTTCTTC. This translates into CASSSGGNEQFF.